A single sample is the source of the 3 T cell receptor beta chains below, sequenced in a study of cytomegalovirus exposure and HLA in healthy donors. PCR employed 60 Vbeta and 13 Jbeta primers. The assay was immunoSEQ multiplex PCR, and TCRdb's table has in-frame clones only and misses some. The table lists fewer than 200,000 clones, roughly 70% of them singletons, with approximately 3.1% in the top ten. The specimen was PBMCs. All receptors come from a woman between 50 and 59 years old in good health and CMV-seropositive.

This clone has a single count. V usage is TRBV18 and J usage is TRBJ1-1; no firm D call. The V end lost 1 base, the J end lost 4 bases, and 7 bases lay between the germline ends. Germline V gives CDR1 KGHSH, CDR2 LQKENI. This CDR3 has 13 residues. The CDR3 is CASSPQRSTEAFF. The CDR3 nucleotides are TGTGCCAGCTCACCACAGCGGAGCACTGAAGCTTTCTTT. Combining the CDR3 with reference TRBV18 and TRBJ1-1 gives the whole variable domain NAGVMQNPRHLVRRRGQEARLRCSPMKGHSHVYWYRQLPEEGLKFMVYLQKENIIDESGMPKERFSAEFPKEGPSILRIQQVVRGDSAAYFCASSPQRSTEAFFGQGTRLTVV.

CDR3 protein: CASSLVGWNTEAFF. The DNA for the CDR3 is TGCGCCAGCAGCTTGGTCGGGTGGAACACTGAAGCTTTCTTT. The rearrangement joins TRBV5-1 to TRBJ1-1; no reliable D call. The CDR3 is made up of 14 amino acids. Germline V gene data show CDR1 as SGHRS and CDR2 as YFSETQ. V lost 0 bases and J lost 1, with 7 bases in between. Variable domain in full (rest from reference TRBV5-1 and TRBJ1-1): KAGVTQTPRYLIKTRGQQVTLSCSPISGHRSVSWYQQTPGQGLQFLFEYFSETQRNKGNFPGRFSGRQFSNSRSEMNVSTLELGDSALYLCASSLVGWNTEAFFGQGTRLTVV.

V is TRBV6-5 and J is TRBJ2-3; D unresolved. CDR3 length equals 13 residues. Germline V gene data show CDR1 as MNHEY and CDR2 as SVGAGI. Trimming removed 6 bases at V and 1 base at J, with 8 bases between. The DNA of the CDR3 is TGTGCCAGCAGAAAAGAGGGCACAGATACGCAGTATTTT. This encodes CASRKEGTDTQYF.